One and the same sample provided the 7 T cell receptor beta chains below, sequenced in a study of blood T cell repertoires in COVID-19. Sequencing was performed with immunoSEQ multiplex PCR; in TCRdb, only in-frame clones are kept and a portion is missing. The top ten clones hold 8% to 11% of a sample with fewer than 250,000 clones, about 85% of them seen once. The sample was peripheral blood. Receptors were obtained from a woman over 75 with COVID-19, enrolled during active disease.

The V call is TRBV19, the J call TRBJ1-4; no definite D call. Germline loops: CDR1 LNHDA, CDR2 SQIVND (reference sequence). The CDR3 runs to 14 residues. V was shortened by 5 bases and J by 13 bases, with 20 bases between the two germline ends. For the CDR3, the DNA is TGTGCCAGTAGTTCCTTCGCGGGAGGCCCGGGACTGTTTTTT. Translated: CASSSFAGGPGLFF.

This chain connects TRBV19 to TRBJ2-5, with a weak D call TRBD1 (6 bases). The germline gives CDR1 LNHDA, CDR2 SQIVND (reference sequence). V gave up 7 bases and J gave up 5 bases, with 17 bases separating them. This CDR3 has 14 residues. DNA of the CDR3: TGTGCCAGTAAGGGTGTGGGGGCCGGGGAGACCCAGTACTTC. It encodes CASKGVGAGETQYF. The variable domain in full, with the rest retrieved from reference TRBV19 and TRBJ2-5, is DGGITQSPKYLFRKEGQNVTLSCEQNLNHDAMYWYRQDPGQGLRLIYYSQIVNDFQKGDIAEGYSVSREKKESFPLTVTSAQKNPTAFYLCASKGVGAGETQYFGPGTRLLVL.

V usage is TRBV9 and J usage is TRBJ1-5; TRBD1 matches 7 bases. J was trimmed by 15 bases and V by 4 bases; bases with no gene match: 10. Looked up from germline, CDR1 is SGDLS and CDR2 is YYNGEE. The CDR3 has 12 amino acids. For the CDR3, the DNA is TGTGCCAGCAGCTCCTCGGGACAGTCCTTGCATTTT. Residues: CASSSSGQSLHF.

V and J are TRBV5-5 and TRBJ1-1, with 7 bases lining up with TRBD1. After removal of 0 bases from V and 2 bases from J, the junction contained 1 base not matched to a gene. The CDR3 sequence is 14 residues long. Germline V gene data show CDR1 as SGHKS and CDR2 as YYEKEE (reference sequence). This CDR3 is CASSLDRGNTEAFF. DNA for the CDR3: TGTGCCAGCAGCTTGGACAGGGGAAACACTGAAGCTTTCTTT.

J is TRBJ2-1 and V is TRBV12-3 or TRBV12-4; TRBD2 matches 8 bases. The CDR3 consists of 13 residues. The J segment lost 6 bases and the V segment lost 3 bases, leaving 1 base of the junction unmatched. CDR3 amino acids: CASSFREGNEQFF. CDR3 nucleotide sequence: TGTGCCAGCAGTTTCCGGGAGGGCAATGAGCAGTTCTTC.

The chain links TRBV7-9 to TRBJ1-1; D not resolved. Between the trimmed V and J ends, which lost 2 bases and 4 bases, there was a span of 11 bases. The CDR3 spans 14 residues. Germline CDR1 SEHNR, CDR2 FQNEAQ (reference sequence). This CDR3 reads CASSLKSAGTEAFF. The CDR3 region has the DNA TGTGCCAGCAGCTTAAAGTCGGCAGGCACTGAAGCTTTCTTT. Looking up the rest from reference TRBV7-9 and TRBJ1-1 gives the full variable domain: DTGVSQNPRHKITKRGQNVTFRCDPISEHNRLYWYRQTLGQGPEFLTYFQNEAQLEKSRLLSDRFSAERPKGSFSTLEIQRTEQGDSAMYLCASSLKSAGTEAFFGQGTRLTVV.

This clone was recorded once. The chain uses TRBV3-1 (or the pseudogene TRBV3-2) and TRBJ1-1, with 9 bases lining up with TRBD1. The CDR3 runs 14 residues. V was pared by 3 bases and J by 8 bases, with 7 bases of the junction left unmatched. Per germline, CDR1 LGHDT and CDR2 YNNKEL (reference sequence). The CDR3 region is CASSQDRGVIEAFF. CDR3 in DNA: TGTGCCAGCAGCCAGGACAGGGGAGTCATAGAAGCTTTCTTT.